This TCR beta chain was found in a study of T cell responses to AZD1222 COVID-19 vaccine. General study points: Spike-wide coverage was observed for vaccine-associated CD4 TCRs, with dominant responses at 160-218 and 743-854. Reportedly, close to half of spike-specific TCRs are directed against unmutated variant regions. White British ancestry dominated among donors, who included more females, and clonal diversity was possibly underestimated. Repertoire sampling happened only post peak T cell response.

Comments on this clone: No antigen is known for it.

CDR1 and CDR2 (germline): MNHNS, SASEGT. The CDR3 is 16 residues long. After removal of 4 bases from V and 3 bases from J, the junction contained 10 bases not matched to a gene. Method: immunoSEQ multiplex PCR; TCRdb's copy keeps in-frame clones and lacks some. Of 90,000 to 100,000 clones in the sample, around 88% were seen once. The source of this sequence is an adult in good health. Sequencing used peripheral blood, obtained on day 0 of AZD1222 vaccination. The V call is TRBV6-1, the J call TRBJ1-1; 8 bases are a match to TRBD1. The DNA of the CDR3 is TGTGCCAGCAGTGTCTCAGGGGGCGCTTCTCACACTGAAGCTTTCTTT. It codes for CASSVSGGASHTEAFF.